The source of this T cell receptor beta chain is a study of glioma-infiltrating T cells. Amplification of TCR alpha and beta CDR3 regions from RNA used iRepertoire nested multiplex PCR. Via MiXCR, TCRdb re-called the multiplex PCR reads, giving one row per CDR3 protein. The sample has about 130,000 distinct CDR3 sequences, approximately 25% seen once. Trimming cost V 9 bases and J 4 bases, with 12 bases left between them. This CDR3 region has 12 residues. Germline assignment: CDR1 LNHDA and CDR2 SQIVND (reference sequence). This clonotype was seen ten or more times. The rearrangement joins TRBV19 to TRBJ2-5; perhaps TRBD2 as D (6 bases). Sample: glioma tissue, nonneoplastic brain tissue, or PBMCs (not recorded which). The TCR originated in a human donor with low-grade glioma or glioblastoma, undergoing nonglioma brain surgery, or in good health (not recorded which). The CDR3 loop reads CARIGSLETQYF. The CDR3 nucleotides read TGTGCCAGAATCGGGAGTCTAGAGACCCAGTACTTC.